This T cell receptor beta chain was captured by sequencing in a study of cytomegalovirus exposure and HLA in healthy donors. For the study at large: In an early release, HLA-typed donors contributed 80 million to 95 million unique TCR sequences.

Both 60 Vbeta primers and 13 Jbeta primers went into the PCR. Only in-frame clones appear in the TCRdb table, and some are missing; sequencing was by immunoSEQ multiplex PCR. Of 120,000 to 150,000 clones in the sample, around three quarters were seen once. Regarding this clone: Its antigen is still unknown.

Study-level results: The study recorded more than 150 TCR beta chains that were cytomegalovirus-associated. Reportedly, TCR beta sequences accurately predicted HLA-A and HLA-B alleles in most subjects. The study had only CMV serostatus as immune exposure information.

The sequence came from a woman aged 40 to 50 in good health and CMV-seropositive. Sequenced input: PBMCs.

DNA for the CDR3: TGTGCCAGCACGCTGGGGGGGGCGACCAGGGACGAGCAGTACTTC. It specifies CASTLGGATRDEQYF. V and J are TRBV2 and TRBJ2-7, with a weak D call TRBD2 (7 bases). Germline CDR1 SNHLY, CDR2 FYNNEI. The CDR3 is made up of 15 amino acids. V lost 7 bases and J 5 bases, leaving 21 bases between the germline ends.